This T cell receptor (beta chain) was identified in a study of metastatic and nonmetastatic thyroid tumors. Study-level background: Both malignant and benign thyroid patients supplied peripheral blood and tumor or nodule tissue samples, across which the repertoires of these patients were then compared. Regarding the study as a whole: Reports indicated that malignant thyroid tumors showed significantly higher TCR beta diversity than benign nodules did, in blood and tumor.

For this clone: As yet, its antigen is unknown.

TCRdb recomputed clones from the PCR reads via MiXCR. The sample comprises 3,500 to 5,000 clones, just under 35% of which are singletons, and 25% to 30% rests with the top ten. Treatment of any kind had been given to no patient before thyroid surgery. The CDR3 is made up of 14 amino acids. From germline, CDR1 is DFQATT and CDR2 SNEGSKA (reference sequence). Trimming took off 3 bases at V and 0 bases at J, with 11 bases between the two ends. The specimen was adjacent normal tissue. This receptor was obtained from a female donor with papillary thyroid cancer or a benign thyroid nodule (not recorded which). Some clones in this sample may be carry-over from other donors' samples. The V call is TRBV20-1, the J call TRBJ1-1; D unresolved. The CDR3 region has the DNA TGCAGTGCTAGGGGGTGGCAGATGAACACTGAAGCTTTCTTT. Amino acid sequence: CSARGWQMNTEAFF.